The rows below give T cell receptor beta chains drawn from one sample of a study of T cells expressing NK-cell markers. TCRdb re-called the 5' RACE reads and gives one entry per CDR3 protein, without DNA. The ten most abundant clones cover around 0.37% of a sample with roughly 280,000 distinct CDR3 sequences. The sequenced sample was blood T cells: a sorted CD56 or NKG2C T cell subset, CD4+ or CD8+ T cells, or bulk PBMC T cells (not recorded which). All receptors come from a man between 18 and 35 years old in good health. The CDR3 runs from the conserved cysteine through the conserved F or W.

j_call: TRBJ2-2
v_call: TRBV5-6
cdr3_aa: CASSGGLAGVHTGELFF

j_call: TRBJ2-1
v_call: TRBV4-2
cdr3_aa: CASSQDVLGPSLEQFF

j_call: TRBJ2-2
v_call: TRBV29-1
cdr3_aa: CSVARMGRTGELFF

j_call: TRBJ2-5
v_call: TRBV24-1
cdr3_aa: CATSDRDSLAETQYF

j_call: TRBJ2-3
v_call: TRBV4-3
cdr3_aa: CASSQDGSWTQYF

j_call: TRBJ2-1
v_call: TRBV5-4
cdr3_aa: CASSLGQTNEQFF

j_call: TRBJ2-1
v_call: TRBV5-5
cdr3_aa: CASSWTVLEQFF

j_call: TRBJ2-1
v_call: TRBV6-5
cdr3_aa: CASSYSTVRSYNEQFF

j_call: TRBJ1-6
v_call: TRBV12-3/TRBV12-4
cdr3_aa: CASRRQGGSPLHF

j_call: TRBJ2-1
v_call: TRBV29-1
cdr3_aa: CSVAHLAGVGYNEQFF

j_call: TRBJ1-2
v_call: TRBV7-9
cdr3_aa: CASSLRREGYTF

j_call: TRBJ2-5
v_call: TRBV5-1
cdr3_aa: CASSWGSGGAQETQYF

j_call: TRBJ1-6
v_call: TRBV6-1
cdr3_aa: CASSLPLRPQDSPLHF

j_call: TRBJ2-6
v_call: TRBV5-4
cdr3_aa: CASSLGVGSGANVLTF

j_call: TRBJ1-4
v_call: TRBV6-2/TRBV6-3
cdr3_aa: CASSSTEGIGGKLFF

j_call: TRBJ2-5
v_call: TRBV29-1
cdr3_aa: CSVSGTGFETQYF

j_call: TRBJ1-2
v_call: TRBV5-6
cdr3_aa: CASSKDRNGYTF

j_call: TRBJ2-7
v_call: TRBV7-6
cdr3_aa: CASAPGRGYEQYF

j_call: TRBJ2-2
v_call: TRBV7-8
cdr3_aa: CASSIRLAPVRELFF

j_call: TRBJ2-5
v_call: TRBV11-2
cdr3_aa: CASRVLAGVGETQYF

j_call: TRBJ1-4
v_call: TRBV6-1
cdr3_aa: CASSDEGSEKLFF

j_call: TRBJ2-1
v_call: TRBV7-9
cdr3_aa: CASSLRVQADNEQFF

j_call: TRBJ2-5
v_call: TRBV20-1
cdr3_aa: CSARVAGLFLETQYF

j_call: TRBJ1-1
v_call: TRBV12-3/TRBV12-4
cdr3_aa: CASSLTGSNWDTEAFF

j_call: TRBJ2-5
v_call: TRBV29-1
cdr3_aa: CSVADRVIVETQYF

j_call: TRBJ1-1
v_call: TRBV7-2
cdr3_aa: CASSLLFPARTNTEAFF

j_call: TRBJ1-5
v_call: TRBV5-5
cdr3_aa: CASSWRQGGTQPQHF

j_call: TRBJ2-4
v_call: TRBV12-3/TRBV12-4
cdr3_aa: CASSRGTGGPDIQYF

j_call: TRBJ1-1
v_call: TRBV19
cdr3_aa: CASSVMRSRVVSAEAFF

j_call: TRBJ1-3
v_call: TRBV30
cdr3_aa: CAWSRRTGAGNTIYF

j_call: TRBJ2-3
v_call: TRBV20-1
cdr3_aa: CSARSAVVPLMDTQYF

j_call: TRBJ2-2
v_call: TRBV27
cdr3_aa: CASNSYANTGELFF

j_call: TRBJ2-7
v_call: TRBV30
cdr3_aa: CAWSARLALLYEQYF

j_call: TRBJ1-5
v_call: TRBV24-1
cdr3_aa: CATSDGGQINQPQHF

j_call: TRBJ2-1
v_call: TRBV3-1
cdr3_aa: CASSQGYNEQFF

j_call: TRBJ2-1
v_call: TRBV29-1
cdr3_aa: CSVGLAGGLWFF

j_call: TRBJ2-7
v_call: TRBV6-2/TRBV6-3
cdr3_aa: CASSSFDEQYF

j_call: TRBJ2-5
v_call: TRBV12-3/TRBV12-4
cdr3_aa: CASSNLETQYF

j_call: TRBJ1-5
v_call: TRBV2
cdr3_aa: CASSEVIFQPQHF